These 8 T cell receptor beta chains were sequenced from one sample in a study of cytomegalovirus exposure and HLA in healthy donors. The study ran its PCR with 60 Vbeta and 13 Jbeta primers. Generated by immunoSEQ multiplex PCR, the TCRdb table keeps only in-frame clones and is missing some. The sample lists approximately 160,000 clones; 65% to 80% were seen once. The sequenced sample was PBMCs. The receptors derive from a man between 18 and 29 years old in good health and CMV-seropositive.

This chain connects TRBV30 to TRBJ2-1; 8 bases are a match to TRBD2. Trimming removed 4 bases from V and 7 bases from J; junction bases left unmatched: 15. Germline assignment: CDR1 GTSNPN and CDR2 SVGIG (reference sequence). There are 16 residues in the CDR3. In DNA form, the CDR3 reads TGTGCCTGGACTCGCGATCTTTACGGGAGGGGAAATGAGCAGTTCTTC. This translates into CAWTRDLYGRGNEQFF.

In its sample, this clone was seen a few times. This chain links TRBV11-2 with TRBJ2-3; 7 nucleotides agree with TRBD2. This CDR3 contains 15 residues. The V segment lost 5 bases and the J segment 1 base; nucleotides outside the gene matches: 6. CDR1 and CDR2 from the germline V gene are SGHAT and FQNNGV. The DNA for the CDR3 is TGTGCCAGCAGCCGGCGGGAGACCCGCACAGATACGCAGTATTTT. It specifies CASSRRETRTDTQYF.

The chain carries TRBV5-4 and TRBJ2-3; 9 bases are a match to TRBD2. Germline CDR1 reads SGHNT; CDR2 reads YYREEE (reference sequence). Unmatched junction bases numbered 4, after V lost 4 bases and J lost 1 base. The CDR3 sequence is 15 residues long. This chain's CDR3 is CASSGVAGGTDTQYF. The CDR3 DNA sequence: TGTGCCAGCAGCGGGGTAGCGGGGGGCACAGATACGCAGTATTTT.

The chain employs TRBV7-8 and TRBJ2-5; 8 bases match TRBD2. Germline CDR1 reads SGHVS; CDR2 reads FQNEAQ. The CDR3 length is 15 residues. V shed 6 bases and J 7 bases; nucleotides not matched to a gene: 13. This CDR3 is CASSPPGTRLGTQYF. CDR3 sequence (DNA): TGTGCCAGCAGTCCCCCCGGGACTAGGTTAGGGACCCAGTACTTC.

The chain carries TRBV6-1 and TRBJ2-7; maybe TRBD2 (6 bases). V was clipped by 1 base and J by 1 base, with 11 bases between them. This CDR3 region has 15 residues. From germline, CDR1 is MNHNS and CDR2 SASEGT. Here the CDR3 reads CASSEGRGPSYEQYV. Written as DNA, the CDR3 is TGTGCCAGCAGTGAAGGGCGGGGACCGTCCTACGAGCAGTACGTC.

The CDR3 DNA reads as TGTGCCAGCAGCTTGACAGCCCAGGAGACTGAAGCTTTCTTT. Residues: CASSLTAQETEAFF. The chain links TRBV28 to TRBJ1-1; possibly TRBD1 for D (5 bases). The V end lost 6 bases, the J end lost 5 bases, and 16 bases lay between the germline ends. The CDR3 contains 14 residues. Germline CDR1 reads MDHEN; CDR2 reads SYDVKM.

This sequence joins TRBV30 and TRBJ1-1, with D unresolved. Trimming removed 4 bases from V and 4 bases from J, with 13 bases in between. CDR1 and CDR2 from the germline V gene are GTSNPN and SVGIG (reference sequence). The CDR3 consists of 13 residues. The CDR3 loop is CAWTRFIGTEAFF. As DNA, the CDR3 is TGTGCCTGGACTAGGTTCATAGGCACTGAAGCTTTCTTT.

This clone turned up a few times. The rearrangement links TRBV10-1 to TRBJ2-7; 10 nucleotides align to TRBD1. The CDR3 loop spans 15 amino acids. The germline CDR1 and CDR2 sequences are WNHNN and SYGVQD (reference sequence). The V and J ends lost 3 bases and 3 bases, in that order; junction bases with no gene match: 5. The CDR3 DNA follows: TGCGCCAGCAGTGACCCCGGGACAGGGGTCTACGAGCAGTACGTC. Its translation is CASSDPGTGVYEQYV.